A selection of T cell receptor beta chains follows, all from one sample in a study of T cells in narcolepsy. Repertoires were generated with immunoSEQ multiplex PCR, while TCRdb's copy carries only in-frame clones and drops some. The repertoire has roughly 30,000 clones, approximately 79% of them found once; the top ten carry less than 8.5%. The source material was memory (CD45RA-) CD4+ T cells from blood. These TCRs come from a human donor in good health. CDR3s include the opening cysteine and the closing phenylalanine or tryptophan. Each record gives: J gene, clone size, D gene, V gene, CDR3 DNA, CDR3 protein. A D gene is named only where the DNA matches it firmly. Not all rows give a size; the values are once, few, many and, for expanded clones, a class.

J gene: TRBJ2-1; clone size: .; D gene: .; V gene: TRBV30; CDR3 DNA: TGTGCCTGGAACCCGAGAATTTCCTACAATGAGCAGTTCTTC; CDR3 protein: CAWNPRISYNEQFF
J gene: TRBJ2-7; clone size: .; D gene: TRBD2; V gene: TRBV4-2; CDR3 DNA: TGTGCCAGCAGCCAAGGAGAACTAGCGGGGGGAGAGCAGTACTTC; CDR3 protein: CASSQGELAGGEQYF
J gene: TRBJ2-7; clone size: .; D gene: TRBD1; V gene: TRBV10-1; CDR3 DNA: TGCGCCAGCAGTGAGTCGATTCCAGGGGGCTTCAACGAGCAGTACTTC; CDR3 protein: CASSESIPGGFNEQYF
J gene: TRBJ2-6; clone size: once; D gene: .; V gene: TRBV19; CDR3 DNA: TGTGCCAGTACGGGGTCTGGGGCCAACGTCCTGACTTTC; CDR3 protein: CASTGSGANVLTF
J gene: TRBJ2-3; clone size: .; D gene: TRBD2; V gene: TRBV4-2; CDR3 DNA: TGTGCCAGCGGGGGACTAGCGGGGCAGACAGATACGCAGTATTTT; CDR3 protein: CASGGLAGQTDTQYF
J gene: TRBJ1-1; clone size: .; D gene: .; V gene: TRBV5-4; CDR3 DNA: TGTGCCAGCTCTATCATTGACCAAGTGAACACTGAAGCTTTCTTT; CDR3 protein: CASSIIDQVNTEAFF
J gene: TRBJ1-1; clone size: .; D gene: .; V gene: TRBV7-2; CDR3 DNA: TGTGCCAGCAGCCCCAACCTCCAAGAAGCTTTCTTT; CDR3 protein: CASSPNLQEAFF
J gene: TRBJ1-5; clone size: .; D gene: .; V gene: TRBV21-1; CDR3 DNA: TGTGCCAGCAGTCGGGGAGGAGACAGTTATAGCAATCAGCCCCAGCATTTT; CDR3 protein: CASSRGGDSYSNQPQHF
J gene: TRBJ2-7; clone size: .; D gene: TRBD2; V gene: TRBV19; CDR3 DNA: TGTGCCAGTAGAGCCCTAGCGGGAGGTACCTACGAGCAGTACTTC; CDR3 protein: CASRALAGGTYEQYF
J gene: TRBJ2-3; clone size: once; D gene: .; V gene: TRBV5-4; CDR3 DNA: TGTGCCAGCAGCTTAACGGTTGGGGGGACAGATACGCAGTATTTT; CDR3 protein: CASSLTVGGTDTQYF
J gene: TRBJ1-1; clone size: .; D gene: .; V gene: TRBV6-1; CDR3 DNA: TGTGCCAGCAGTTCAACGGGACAAGAGAACACTGAAGCTTTCTTT; CDR3 protein: CASSSTGQENTEAFF
J gene: TRBJ1-2; clone size: .; D gene: .; V gene: TRBV19; CDR3 DNA: TGTGCCAGTAGTATGCCGGGGACAAGGAATGGCTACACCTTC; CDR3 protein: CASSMPGTRNGYTF
J gene: TRBJ2-5; clone size: .; D gene: .; V gene: TRBV15; CDR3 DNA: TGTGCCACCAGCAGAGGGACAAAAGAGACCCAGTACTTC; CDR3 protein: CATSRGTKETQYF
J gene: TRBJ2-7; clone size: once; D gene: TRBD1; V gene: TRBV7-9; CDR3 DNA: TGTGCCAGCAGCCCAGGACAGGGACACTCCTACGAGCAGTACTTC; CDR3 protein: CASSPGQGHSYEQYF
J gene: TRBJ2-7; clone size: few; D gene: .; V gene: TRBV6-5; CDR3 DNA: TGTGCCAGCAAGACACTCTACGAGCAGTACTTC; CDR3 protein: CASKTLYEQYF
J gene: TRBJ1-2; clone size: .; D gene: .; V gene: TRBV30; CDR3 DNA: TGTGCCTGGGGTCAGGGCAGCTATGGCTACACCTTC; CDR3 protein: CAWGQGSYGYTF
J gene: TRBJ2-3; clone size: .; D gene: TRBD2; V gene: TRBV9; CDR3 DNA: TGTGCCAGCAGCGTGGGACTAGAGCCAGATACGCAGTATTTT; CDR3 protein: CASSVGLEPDTQYF
J gene: TRBJ1-2; clone size: few; D gene: .; V gene: TRBV7-9; CDR3 DNA: TGTGCCAGCAGCTTAGTAGCCGGAGCTGGTGGCTACACCTTC; CDR3 protein: CASSLVAGAGGYTF
J gene: TRBJ2-1; clone size: .; D gene: TRBD2; V gene: TRBV25-1; CDR3 DNA: TGTGCCAGCAGTAGCGGCGGTAGCGGGAGGGTGGGGGGTGAGCAGTTCTTC; CDR3 protein: CASSSGGSGRVGGEQFF
J gene: TRBJ1-6; clone size: .; D gene: .; V gene: TRBV6-6; CDR3 DNA: TGTGCCAGCAGCGCCCCGGGGAGTGGTAATTCACCCCTCCACTTT; CDR3 protein: CASSAPGSGNSPLHF
J gene: TRBJ1-4; clone size: .; D gene: TRBD1; V gene: TRBV19; CDR3 DNA: TGTGCCAGTAGTGCTCGGGACAGGTCTCCTGAAAAACTGTTTTTT; CDR3 protein: CASSARDRSPEKLFF
J gene: TRBJ1-5; clone size: few; D gene: .; V gene: TRBV7-2; CDR3 DNA: TGTGCCAGCAGCTTCTCGGTGGGCCAGCCCCAGCATTTT; CDR3 protein: CASSFSVGQPQHF
J gene: TRBJ2-1; clone size: .; D gene: TRBD2; V gene: TRBV4-1; CDR3 DNA: TGCGCCAGCAGCCCTAGCGGGAGGGGATACAATGAGCAGTTCTTC; CDR3 protein: CASSPSGRGYNEQFF
J gene: TRBJ1-1; clone size: .; D gene: .; V gene: TRBV28; CDR3 DNA: TGTGCCAGCAGAAGGACGGATAACACTGAAGCTTTCTTT; CDR3 protein: CASRRTDNTEAFF
J gene: TRBJ2-6; clone size: .; D gene: .; V gene: TRBV25-1; CDR3 DNA: TGTGCCAGCAAGGCTGCGGGGTCCTCTGGGGCCAACGTCCTGACTTTC; CDR3 protein: CASKAAGSSGANVLTF
J gene: TRBJ1-2; clone size: .; D gene: .; V gene: TRBV27; CDR3 DNA: TGTGCCAGCAGTCTCTCGGGTAGTGTGGGCAACTATGGCTACACCTTC; CDR3 protein: CASSLSGSVGNYGYTF
J gene: TRBJ2-5; clone size: .; D gene: TRBD2; V gene: TRBV14; CDR3 DNA: TGTGCCAGCAGCCCGAGGACTAGCGGGGGGGCCTTGGAGACCCAGTACTTC; CDR3 protein: CASSPRTSGGALETQYF
J gene: TRBJ2-2; clone size: few; D gene: .; V gene: TRBV5-1; CDR3 DNA: TGCGCCAGCAGCTTGGACAGCACAAACACCGGGGAGCTGTTTTTT; CDR3 protein: CASSLDSTNTGELFF
J gene: TRBJ1-1; clone size: few; D gene: TRBD1; V gene: TRBV2; CDR3 DNA: TGTGCCAATTCAGGGGGCCTCATGGCTGAAGCTTTCTTT; CDR3 protein: CANSGGLMAEAFF
J gene: TRBJ2-7; clone size: .; D gene: .; V gene: TRBV19; CDR3 DNA: TGTGCCAGTAGTTTACGAGGGAACGAGCAGTACTTC; CDR3 protein: CASSLRGNEQYF
J gene: TRBJ2-1; clone size: .; D gene: TRBD2; V gene: TRBV14; CDR3 DNA: TGTGCCAGCAGCCAAGATTCAAGGCTAGCGGCGTACAATGAGCAGTTCTTC; CDR3 protein: CASSQDSRLAAYNEQFF
J gene: TRBJ1-1; clone size: .; D gene: .; V gene: TRBV19; CDR3 DNA: TGTGCCAGTACCGCCATCCCTAGGCCCACTGAAGCTTTCTTT; CDR3 protein: CASTAIPRPTEAFF
J gene: TRBJ1-3; clone size: .; D gene: .; V gene: TRBV4-3; CDR3 DNA: TGCGCCAGCAGCCAAGATGGGGACTCTGGAAACACCATATATTTT; CDR3 protein: CASSQDGDSGNTIYF
J gene: TRBJ1-1; clone size: .; D gene: .; V gene: TRBV19; CDR3 DNA: TGTGCCAGTAGTCCAAACGGACAGACGAACACTGAAGCTTTCTTT; CDR3 protein: CASSPNGQTNTEAFF
J gene: TRBJ2-2; clone size: .; D gene: TRBD1; V gene: TRBV29-1; CDR3 DNA: TGCAGCACCAGTGGGACAGGGAACACCGGGGAGCTGTTTTTT; CDR3 protein: CSTSGTGNTGELFF
J gene: TRBJ2-3; clone size: .; D gene: .; V gene: TRBV4-1; CDR3 DNA: TGCGCCAGCAGCCAACTCGTGACGGAGACGCAGTATTTT; CDR3 protein: CASSQLVTETQYF
J gene: TRBJ1-2; clone size: .; D gene: .; V gene: TRBV2; CDR3 DNA: TGTGCCAGCAGTCCACCGGGTCTGCACACCTTC; CDR3 protein: CASSPPGLHTF
J gene: TRBJ1-4; clone size: few; D gene: .; V gene: TRBV6-5; CDR3 DNA: TGTGGCTCTAGGGGAGGTGAAAAACTGTTTTTT; CDR3 protein: CGSRGGEKLFF
J gene: TRBJ1-3; clone size: .; D gene: .; V gene: TRBV20-1; CDR3 DNA: TGCAGTGCCAGATCAGGAAACACCATATATTTT; CDR3 protein: CSARSGNTIYF
J gene: TRBJ2-3; clone size: .; D gene: .; V gene: TRBV7-9; CDR3 DNA: TGTGCCAGCAGCCCCTGGACCGGGATCGATACGCAGTATTTT; CDR3 protein: CASSPWTGIDTQYF
J gene: TRBJ2-3; clone size: .; D gene: .; V gene: TRBV6-5; CDR3 DNA: TGTGCCAGCAGGACTGCCCTTAACACAGATACGCAGTATTTT; CDR3 protein: CASRTALNTDTQYF